Below, 18 T cell receptor beta chains from the same sample are listed, as sequenced in a study of OX40 agonist ivuxolimab in advanced cancers. Library preparation employed the immunoSEQ multiplex PCR assay. The clones in this table, taken by TCRdb from immuneACCESS, are in-frame only. Not every clone is retained; where verified, under half of the shortfall comes from an unresolved V gene, and the cause of the rest is unknown. The sample table shows about 27,000 clones, and approximately 78% are seen once. The top ten clonotypes cover 21% of the sample. Sequenced here: CD4+ or CD8+ T cells sorted from blood, sampled in a trial of the OX40 agonist ivuxolimab. All receptors derive from an adult with an advanced solid tumor such as melanoma, head and neck, liver or kidney cancer.

The chain is built from TRBV13 and TRBJ2-7; either TRBD1 or TRBD2 may supply D (7 bases each). The germline V gene encodes CDR1 PRHDT and CDR2 FYEKMQ (reference sequence). This CDR3 region has 16 residues. The germline V and J ends were trimmed by 1 base and 4 bases, with 17 bases remaining between them. Here the CDR3 reads CASSLAGTAGGYEQYF. DNA for the CDR3: TGTGCCAGCAGCTTAGCCGGGACAGCCGGGGGGTACGAGCAGTACTTC. Drawing the rest from reference TRBV13 and TRBJ2-7, the complete variable domain is AAGVIQSPRHLIKEKRETATLKCYPIPRHDTVYWYQQGPGQDPQFLISFYEKMQSDKGSIPDRFSAQQFSDYHSELNMSSLELGDSALYFCASSLAGTAGGYEQYFGPGTRLTVT.

The chain couples TRBV5-5 to TRBJ1-5; a weak D match, TRBD1 (5 bases). This CDR3 region has 13 residues. Per the germline V gene, CDR1 is SGHKS and CDR2 is YYEKEE (reference sequence). The V gene lost 4 bases and the J gene lost 9 bases, with 14 bases spanning the gap. Here the CDR3 reads CASSEGPPGPQHF. The CDR3 bases are TGTGCCAGCAGCGAGGGACCTCCCGGGCCCCAGCATTTT.

The table lists this clone with a count of one. V is TRBV16 and J is TRBJ2-3, with D unclear. This CDR3 region has 15 residues. Trimming cost V 0 bases and J 1 base, with 8 bases left between them. The V gene's germline CDR1 is KGHSY and CDR2 FQNENV. In nucleotides, the CDR3 is TGTGCCAGCAGCCAATCGAGATCCCGCACAGATACGCAGTATTTT. Its protein is CASSQSRSRTDTQYF.

The chain carries TRBV4-2 and TRBJ1-5; D unclear. The CDR3 loop spans 15 amino acids. The V gene's germline CDR1 is LGHNA and CDR2 YNFKEQ. Trimming left V 1 base short and J 4 bases short, with 11 bases between. The CDR3 region is CASSQGLAGNQPQHF. In nucleotides, the CDR3 is TGTGCCAGCAGCCAAGGTCTTGCGGGGAATCAGCCCCAGCATTTT.

The rearrangement uses TRBV28 and TRBJ2-7; perhaps TRBD1 as D (5 bases). Germline values: CDR1 MDHEN, CDR2 SYDVKM. With 6 bases removed from V and 1 base from J, the gap between germline ends came to 16 bases. The CDR3 runs to 15 residues. This CDR3 is CASSRSGDSSYEQYF. CDR3 DNA: TGTGCCAGCAGCCGAAGTGGAGACAGTTCCTACGAGCAGTACTTC.

This chain uses TRBV7-9 with TRBJ2-4; no clear D gene. This CDR3 comprises 13 residues. Germline CDR1 and CDR2: SEHNR and FQNEAQ (reference sequence). V lost 5 bases and J 5 bases, leaving 10 bases between the germline ends. The CDR3 nucleotides read TGTGCCAGCAGCCCCCACGCCCAAAACATTCAGTACTTC. This codes for CASSPHAQNIQYF.

This chain joins TRBV18 and TRBJ2-1; 9 bases agree with TRBD1. CDR3 length: 16 residues. V lost 3 bases and J lost 2; bases outside the gene matches: 5. Germline CDR1 KGHSH, CDR2 LQKENI. This chain's CDR3 is CASSPLQGAPYNEQFF. The CDR3 DNA reads TGTGCCAGCTCACCCCTACAGGGGGCGCCCTACAATGAGCAGTTCTTC.

This CDR3 reads CASSIWTEDNSPLHF. In DNA, the CDR3 is TGTGCCAGCAGCATTTGGACAGAGGATAATTCACCCCTCCACTTT. V gene TRBV21-1 combines with J gene TRBJ1-6; no DNA check was done on the table's D call, TRBD1. TRBV21-1 is shown as a pseudogene. The length of the CDR3 is 15 residues.

In its sample, this clone was seen once. V gene TRBV27 combines with J gene TRBJ2-7, with 9 bases that match TRBD1. The CDR3 is 16 amino acids. Per the germline V gene, CDR1 is MNHEY and CDR2 is SMNVEV (reference sequence). V shed 2 bases, J shed 5 bases, and the junction held 10 bases outside the gene matches. The CDR3 region has the DNA TGTGCCAGCAGTTTAACGGACAGGGGTCGAGGGAACGAGCAGTACTTC. Protein sequence: CASSLTDRGRGNEQYF.

The V call is TRBV25-1, the J call TRBJ1-2, with TRBD1 identical over 9 bases. The CDR3 length is 15 residues. V lost 3 bases and J lost 4; bases outside the gene matches: 6. Per the germline V gene, CDR1 is MGHDK and CDR2 is SYGVNS. CDR3 residues: CASSDLTGGGYGYTF. CDR3 DNA sequence: TGTGCCAGCAGTGACCTTACAGGGGGCGGCTATGGCTACACCTTC.

This sequence joins TRBV11-2 and TRBJ2-3; 10 bases line up with TRBD2. Germline V CDR1 and CDR2: SGHAT, FQNNGV. V shed 5 bases and J 6 bases; nucleotides not matched to a gene: 11. This CDR3 region has 16 residues. DNA for the CDR3: TGTGCCAGCAGCCCAGTGCAGCTAGCGGGAGACGATACGCAGTATTTT. This sequence encodes CASSPVQLAGDDTQYF. Complete variable domain (other parts from reference TRBV11-2 and TRBJ2-3): EAGVAQSPRYKIIEKRQSVAFWCNPISGHATLYWYQQILGQGPKLLIQFQNNGVVDDSQLPKDRFSAERLKGVDSTLKIQPAKLEDSAVYLCASSPVQLAGDDTQYFGPGTRLTVL.

The V and J genes are TRBV29-1 and TRBJ2-1; 9 nucleotides match TRBD2. Trimming removed 7 bases from V and 4 bases from J; junction bases left unmatched: 8. The CDR3 consists of 14 residues. Germline CDR1 reads SQVTM; CDR2 reads ANQGSEA. This chain's CDR3 is CSADSGSSYNEQFF. DNA of the CDR3: TGCAGCGCCGATAGCGGGAGTTCGTACAATGAGCAGTTCTTC.

The CDR3 region has the DNA TGTGCCAGCAGCTTAGCCGGGACTAGCGGAGGGAACACCGGGGAGCTGTTTTTT. Translated, it gives CASSLAGTSGGNTGELFF. The chain is built from TRBV7-9 and TRBJ2-2, with 11 bases identical to TRBD2. V trimming: 0 bases; J trimming: 1 base; junction bases outside the gene matches: 4. Germline V CDR1 and CDR2: SEHNR, FQNEAQ (reference sequence). The CDR3 has 18 amino acids.

The genes are TRBV5-1 and TRBJ1-2; tentatively, D is TRBD1 (6 bases). Trimming took off 0 bases at V and 4 bases at J, with 10 bases between the two ends. The CDR3 has 14 amino acids. From germline, CDR1 is SGHRS and CDR2 YFSETQ. CDR3 nucleotide sequence: TGCGCCAGCAGCTTGGGCGGGACAATCTATGGCTACACCTTC. This translates into CASSLGGTIYGYTF. Combining the CDR3 with reference TRBV5-1 and TRBJ1-2 gives the whole variable domain KAGVTQTPRYLIKTRGQQVTLSCSPISGHRSVSWYQQTPGQGLQFLFEYFSETQRNKGNFPGRFSGRQFSNSRSEMNVSTLELGDSALYLCASSLGGTIYGYTFGSGTRLTVV.

The chain is built from TRBV27 and TRBJ1-6; D is unresolved. Per germline, CDR1 MNHEY and CDR2 SMNVEV (reference sequence). CDR3 length equals 15 residues. Trimming cost V 2 bases and J 7 bases, with 12 bases left between them. The DNA of the CDR3 is TGTGCCAGCAGTTTAGGGCCAGGCCTGAATTCACCCCTCCACTTT. Encoded protein: CASSLGPGLNSPLHF.

The chain is built from TRBV4-1 and TRBJ2-1, with TRBD2 matching 12 bases. CDR1 and CDR2 (germline): MGHRA, YSYEKL. The V and J ends lost 4 bases and 9 bases, in that order; junction bases with no gene match: 7. The CDR3 extends over 15 amino acids. In DNA form, the CDR3 reads TGCGCCAGCAGCCTAGGACTAGCGGGAATAGGTGAGCAGTTCTTC. It codes for CASSLGLAGIGEQFF.

By sample fraction, this clone is medium-sized. This chain joins TRBV30 and TRBJ1-5, with D maybe TRBD1 (5 bases). Germline V gene data show CDR1 as GTSNPN and CDR2 as SVGIG (reference sequence). This CDR3 has 14 amino acids. The V gene lost 1 base and the J gene lost 5 bases, with 12 bases spanning the gap. The CDR3 coding sequence is TGTGCCTGGAGTGGGGGTGCGGGGGATCAGCCCCAGCATTTT. Its protein is CAWSGGAGDQPQHF. The whole variable domain, filled in from reference TRBV30 and TRBJ1-5, reads SQTIHQWPATLVQPVGSPLSLECTVEGTSNPNLYWYRQAAGRGLQLLFYSVGIGQISSEVPQNLSASRPQDRQFILSSKKLLLSDSGFYLCAWSGGAGDQPQHFGDGTRLSIL.

CDR3 coding DNA: TGTGCCAGCAGTGTACTCAGCACTGAAGCTTTCTTT. Residues: CASSVLSTEAFF. V gene TRBV28 combines with J gene TRBJ1-1; D gene ambiguous. Per the germline V gene, CDR1 is MDHEN and CDR2 is SYDVKM. The CDR3 sequence is 12 residues long. Trimming removed 5 bases from V and 4 bases from J, with 8 bases in between.